This T cell receptor beta chain appears in the sequencing data of a study of CD8 T cells in Susac syndrome. Study results and limitations: Acknowledgment was made by the study that its TCR sequencing and HLA analysis involved a relatively small number of individuals.

This CDR3 is 15 amino acids long. Germline CDR1 is SGHRS and CDR2 is YFSETQ. V lost 7 bases, J lost 2 bases, and 16 bases lay in between. Reverse transcription used roughly 0.45 to 1 ug RNA and random hexamers. An immunoSEQ multiplex PCR generated amplified TCR beta CDR3 products spanning 54 Vbeta and 13 Jbeta. MiXCR, applied by TCRdb to the immunoSEQ multiplex PCR reads, yields one record per CDR3 protein. The data hold more than 200,000 distinct CDR3 sequences, with approximately 90% observed a single time. The multiple sclerosis control group comprised treatment-naive patients with stable or active relapsing-remitting disease. Purification of the CD8+ and CD4+ T cells relied on negative isolation, and TEMRA cells underwent FACS enrichment. About this clonotype itself: As yet, its antigen is unknown.

Sequenced: CD8+ T cells from PBMCs. The receptor was isolated from a human donor with multiple sclerosis. The chain employs TRBV5-1 and TRBJ1-5; weak D call: TRBD1 (5 bases). The CDR3 spells CASAPWGGGNQPQHF. In DNA, the CDR3 is TGCGCCAGCGCTCCTTGGGGCGGGGGCAATCAGCCCCAGCATTTT. Full variable domain (missing parts from reference TRBV5-1 and TRBJ1-5): KAGVTQTPRYLIKTRGQQVTLSCSPISGHRSVSWYQQTPGQGLQFLFEYFSETQRNKGNFPGRFSGRQFSNSRSEMNVSTLELGDSALYLCASAPWGGGNQPQHFGDGTRLSIL.